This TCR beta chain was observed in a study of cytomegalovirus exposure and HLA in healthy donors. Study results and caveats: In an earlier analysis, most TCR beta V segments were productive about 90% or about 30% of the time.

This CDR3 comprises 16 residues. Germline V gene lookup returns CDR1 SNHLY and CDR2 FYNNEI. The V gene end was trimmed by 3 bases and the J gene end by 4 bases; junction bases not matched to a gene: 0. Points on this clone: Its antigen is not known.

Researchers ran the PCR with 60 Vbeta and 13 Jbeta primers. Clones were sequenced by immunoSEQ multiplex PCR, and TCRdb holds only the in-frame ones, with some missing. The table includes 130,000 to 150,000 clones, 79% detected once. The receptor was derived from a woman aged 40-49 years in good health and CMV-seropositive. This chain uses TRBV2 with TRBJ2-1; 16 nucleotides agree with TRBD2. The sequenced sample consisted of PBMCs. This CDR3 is CASSEGLAGGYNEQFF. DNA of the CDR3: TGTGCCAGCAGTGAGGGACTAGCGGGGGGGTACAATGAGCAGTTCTTC.